Shown below are 9 T cell receptor beta chains from a single sample sequenced in a study of T cell changes during pregnancy in multiple sclerosis. The assay was immunoSEQ multiplex PCR, and TCRdb's table has in-frame clones only and misses some. The profile shows more than 65,000 clones, about 95% of them singletons. The material was peripheral blood, obtained in the second trimester of pregnancy. The source of these receptors is a female donor with multiple sclerosis, enrolled in a pregnancy study.

The V call is TRBV6-1, the J call TRBJ2-6, with D maybe TRBD2 (5 bases). This CDR3 has 15 residues. V was clipped by 5 bases and J by 1 base, with 9 bases between them. Germline loops: CDR1 MNHNS, CDR2 SASEGT. CDR3 loop: CASSRTGSGANVLTF. The DNA of the CDR3 is TGTGCCAGCAGTAGGACGGGGTCTGGGGCCAACGTCCTGACTTTC.

The CDR3 is CASSPAMSSYNEQFF. CDR3 bases: TGTGCCAGTAGCCCCGCAATGAGCTCCTACAATGAGCAGTTCTTC. The rearrangement joins TRBV19 to TRBJ2-1; D is uncertain. CDR1 is LNHDA and CDR2 is SQIVND in the germline V gene (reference sequence). V dropped 6 bases and J dropped 0 bases, with 12 bases sitting between them. This CDR3 spans 15 amino acids.

The chain has TRBV5-4 and TRBJ1-5; no clear D gene. CDR1 and CDR2 (germline): SGHNT, YYREEE (reference sequence). The CDR3 runs to 12 residues. Trimming removed 2 bases from V and 9 bases from J, with 9 bases in between. CDR3 in DNA: TGTGCCAGCAGCTTTGGTGGCGGGCCCCAGCATTTT. Translating it yields CASSFGGGPQHF.

V gene TRBV5-1 combines with J gene TRBJ1-2, with TRBD1 matching over 11 bases. The V and J ends lost 4 bases and 7 bases, in that order; junction bases with no gene match: 9. CDR1 is SGHRS and CDR2 is YFSETQ in the germline V gene. The CDR3 runs 15 residues. The CDR3 nucleotides read TGCGCCAGCAGCCCAACGGACAGGGGGCTAGGTGGCTACACCTTC. Translation: CASSPTDRGLGGYTF.

CDR3: CASSKGQGNTEAFF. The CDR3 nucleotides are TGTGCCAGCAGTAAGGGACAGGGTAACACTGAAGCTTTCTTT. The V gene is TRBV7-2, the J gene TRBJ1-1; 9 bases fit TRBD1. Looked up from germline, CDR1 is SGHTA and CDR2 is FQGNSA. Losses at the gene ends were 6 bases for V and 2 bases for J; bases not matched to a gene: 4. The CDR3 contains 14 residues.

With regard to this clone: Other DNA variants within this sample encode the same CDR3. The chain carries TRBV9 and TRBJ2-1, with 10 bases fitting TRBD2. CDR3 length: 15 amino acids. Germline lookup yields CDR1 SGDLS and CDR2 YYNGEE. V shed 0 bases and J 4 bases; nucleotides not matched to a gene: 1. CDR3 coding DNA: TGTGCCAGCAGCGTAGGGACTAGCGGATACAATGAGCAGTTCTTC. This encodes CASSVGTSGYNEQFF.

This CDR3 is CASRPAGTYNEQFF. CDR3 sequence (DNA): TGTGCCAGTAGGCCTGCCGGGACTTACAATGAGCAGTTCTTC. This chain connects TRBV19 to TRBJ2-1; possibly TRBD2 for D (6 bases). The CDR3 has 14 residues. CDR1 LNHDA and CDR2 SQIVND come from the germline V gene (reference sequence). V lost 6 bases, J lost 4 bases, and 13 bases lay in between.

DNA for the CDR3: TGTGCCATTATAACAATTCGGGGAAGCACCGGGGAGCTGTTTTTT. This encodes CAIITIRGSTGELFF. The chain carries TRBV2 and TRBJ2-2; D is perhaps TRBD2 (5 bases). This CDR3 is 15 amino acids long. Per germline, CDR1 SNHLY and CDR2 FYNNEI. V shed 10 bases and J shed 4 bases, with 19 bases lying between them. Variable domain in full (rest from reference TRBV2 and TRBJ2-2): EPEVTQTPSHQVTQMGQEVILRCVPISNHLYFYWYRQILGQKVEFLVSFYNNEISEKSEIFDDQFSVERPDGSNFTLKIRSTKLEDSAMYFCAIITIRGSTGELFFGEGSRLTVL.

The chain links TRBV6-1 to TRBJ2-2; 11 bases align to TRBD2. The CDR3 loop spans 15 amino acids. CDR1 and CDR2 (germline): MNHNS, SASEGT. V lost 6 bases to trimming and J lost 5 bases; unmatched junction nucleotides: 5. CDR3 nucleotides: TGTGCCAGCAGCGCCGGGACTAGCGGAACCGGGGAGCTGTTTTTT. Translating gives CASSAGTSGTGELFF.